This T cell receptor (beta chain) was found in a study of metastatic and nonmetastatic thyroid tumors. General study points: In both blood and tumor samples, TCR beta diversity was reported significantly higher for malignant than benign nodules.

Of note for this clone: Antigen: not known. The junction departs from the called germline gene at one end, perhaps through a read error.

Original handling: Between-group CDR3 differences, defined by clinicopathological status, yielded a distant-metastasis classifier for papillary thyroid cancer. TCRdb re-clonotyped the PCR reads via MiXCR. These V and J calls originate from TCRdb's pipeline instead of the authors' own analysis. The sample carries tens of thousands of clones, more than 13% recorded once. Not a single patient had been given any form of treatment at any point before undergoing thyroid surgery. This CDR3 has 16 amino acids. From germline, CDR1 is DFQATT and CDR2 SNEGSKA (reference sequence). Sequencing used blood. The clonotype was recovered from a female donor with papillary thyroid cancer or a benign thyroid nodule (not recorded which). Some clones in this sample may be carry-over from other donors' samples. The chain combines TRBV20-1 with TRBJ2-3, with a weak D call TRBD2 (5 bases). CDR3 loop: CSARRAGTAIKEKQSF. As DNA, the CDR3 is TGCAGTGCTAGGAGGGCGGGCACGGCAATAAAAGAGAAGCAGTCTTTT.